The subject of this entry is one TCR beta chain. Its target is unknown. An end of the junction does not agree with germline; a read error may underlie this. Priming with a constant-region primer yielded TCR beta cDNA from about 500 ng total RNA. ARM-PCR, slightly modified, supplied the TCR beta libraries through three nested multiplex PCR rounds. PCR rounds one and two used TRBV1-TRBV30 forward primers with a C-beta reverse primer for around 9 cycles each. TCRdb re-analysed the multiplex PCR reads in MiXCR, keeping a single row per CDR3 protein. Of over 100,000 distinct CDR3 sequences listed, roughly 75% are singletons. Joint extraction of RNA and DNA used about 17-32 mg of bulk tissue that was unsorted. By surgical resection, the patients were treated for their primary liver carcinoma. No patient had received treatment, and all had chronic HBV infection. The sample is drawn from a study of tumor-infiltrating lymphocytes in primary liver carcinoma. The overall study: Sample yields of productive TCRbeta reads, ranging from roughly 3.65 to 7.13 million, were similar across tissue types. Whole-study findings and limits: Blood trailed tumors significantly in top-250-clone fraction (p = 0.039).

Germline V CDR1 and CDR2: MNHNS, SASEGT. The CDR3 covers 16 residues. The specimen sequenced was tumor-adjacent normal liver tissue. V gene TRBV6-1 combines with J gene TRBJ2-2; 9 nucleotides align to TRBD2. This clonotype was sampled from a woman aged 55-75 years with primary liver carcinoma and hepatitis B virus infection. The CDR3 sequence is CVSSVEGLARGGELFF. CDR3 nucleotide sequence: TGCGTCAGCAGTGTCGAGGGACTAGCAAGGGGCGGGGAGCTGTTTTTT.